The rows below give T cell receptor beta chains drawn from one sample of a study of blood T cell repertoires in COVID-19. The protocol was immunoSEQ multiplex PCR, while the TCRdb copy is restricted to in-frame clones and leaves out a portion. Among around 200,000 clones, roughly 80% were seen once, and the ten largest hold roughly 6.3%. The sample comprised peripheral blood. These receptors were collected from a human donor in a cohort sampled during active COVID-19. CDR3s include the opening cysteine and the closing phenylalanine or tryptophan. The D gene is left open where the match is weak. Size is stated for part of the rows, as once, few or many counts, or as a class when the clone is expanded.

>TRBV5-1|.|TRBJ2-1|.
CASSPRVAGDSEQFF
TGCGCCAGCAGCCCCCGGGTGGCAGGGGATAGTGAGCAGTTCTTC
>TRBV27|TRBD1|TRBJ1-1|.
CASSLFPGGGNTEAFF
TGTGCCAGCAGTTTATTCCCAGGGGGAGGAAACACTGAAGCTTTCTTT
>TRBV6-1|.|TRBJ2-3|.
CASSESPQAWGTDTQYF
TGTGCCAGCAGTGAAAGCCCACAGGCCTGGGGCACAGATACGCAGTATTTT
>TRBV18|.|TRBJ2-1|.
CASSPSQVNEQFF
TGTGCCAGCTCACCATCGCAGGTCAATGAGCAGTTCTTC
>TRBV4-1|TRBD1|TRBJ1-4|.
CASSQGQGSVEKLFF
TGCGCCAGCAGCCAAGGACAGGGCTCGGTTGAAAAACTGTTTTTT
>TRBV7-3|.|TRBJ1-1|.
CASRRGYWGTEAFF
TGTGCCAGCAGACGAGGGTATTGGGGCACTGAAGCTTTCTTT
>TRBV10-2|.|TRBJ1-4|once
CASSDGRDHEKLFF
TGCGCCAGCAGTGATGGCAGGGATCATGAAAAACTGTTTTTT
>TRBV5-1|.|TRBJ1-3|.
CASSEVPSGNTIYF
TGCGCCAGCAGCGAGGTTCCCTCTGGAAACACCATATATTTT
>TRBV6-6|.|TRBJ2-2|.
CASSPIASGELFF
TGTGCCAGCAGTCCAATAGCTTCAGGGGAGCTGTTTTTT
>TRBV21-1|.|TRBJ1-1|.
CASRCPDRGLSNTEAFF
TGTGCCAGCAGATGCCCCGACAGGGGGCTATCGAACACTGAAGCTTTCTTT
>TRBV29-1|TRBD1|TRBJ1-5|.
CSVTPGGGNQPQHF
TGCAGCGTTACCCCAGGGGGCGGCAATCAGCCCCAGCATTTT
>TRBV4-1|.|TRBJ1-4|.
CASSPRENFEKLFF
TGCGCCAGCAGCCCAAGGGAGAATTTTGAAAAACTGTTTTTT
>TRBV3-1/TRBV3-2|.|TRBJ2-7|once
CASSQVPGNEQYF
TGTGCCAGCAGCCAAGTCCCGGGGAACGAGCAGTACTTC
>TRBV7-6|.|TRBJ2-7|.
CASSLSDRRSHEQYF
TGTGCCAGCAGCCTTAGTGACAGACGCTCGCACGAGCAGTACTTC
>TRBV5-1|TRBD2|TRBJ2-1|.
CASSPVASGGNNEQFF
TGCGCCAGCAGCCCAGTCGCTAGCGGGGGGAACAATGAGCAGTTCTTC
>TRBV6-5|.|TRBJ2-2|.
CAIKVAGANTGELFF
TGTGCCATCAAAGTGGCAGGGGCTAACACCGGGGAGCTGTTTTTT
>TRBV7-9|.|TRBJ2-2|.
CASSTGQYSTGELFF
TGTGCCAGCAGCACCGGACAGTATTCGACCGGGGAGCTGTTTTTT
>TRBV6-5|.|TRBJ1-5|.
CASSPTQDQPQHF
TGTGCCAGCAGTCCCACCCAGGATCAGCCCCAGCATTTT
>TRBV6-5|TRBD2|TRBJ2-2|.
CASSYDGLAGTGELFF
TGTGCCAGCAGTTACGACGGACTAGCGGGCACCGGGGAGCTGTTTTTT
>TRBV4-1|TRBD1|TRBJ2-6|.
CASSPAPGGAGANVLTF
TGCGCCAGCAGCCCAGCTCCAGGGGGCGCCGGGGCCAACGTCCTGACTTTC
>TRBV5-8|TRBD1|TRBJ1-2|.
CASSLRGRGLDGYTF
TGTGCCAGCAGCTTGAGGGGCAGGGGGCTAGATGGCTACACCTTC
>TRBV6-5|TRBD2|TRBJ2-5|.
CASSQGTSLQETQYF
TGTGCCAGCAGTCAGGGGACTAGCCTCCAAGAGACCCAGTACTTC
>TRBV30|TRBD1|TRBJ1-6|.
CAWSPDRGNSPLHF
TGTGCCTGGAGTCCGGACAGGGGGAATTCACCCCTCCACTTT
>TRBV6-1|.|TRBJ1-2|.
CASSDPGIYGYTF
TGTGCCAGCAGTGATCCGGGGATCTATGGCTACACCTTC
>TRBV5-6|.|TRBJ2-7|.
CASSLDPGVGFYEQYF
TGTGCCAGCAGCTTGGATCCAGGGGTCGGTTTTTACGAGCAGTACTTC